A single sample is the source of the 5 T cell receptor beta chains below, sequenced in a study of T cells in narcolepsy. Clones were read by immunoSEQ multiplex PCR, and TCRdb kept only the in-frame ones, dropping some. Among about 40,000 clones listed, about nine tenths were seen once. The sequencing sample was made of CD45RA- memory CD4+ T cells from PBMCs. The receptors were sampled from a human donor with narcolepsy.

This chain links TRBV27 with TRBJ1-1; TRBD1 might be the D (5 bases). The CDR3 covers 13 residues. Germline assignment: CDR1 MNHEY and CDR2 SMNVEV (reference sequence). V was trimmed by 3 bases and J by 4 bases, leaving 9 bases between them. CDR3 amino acids: CASSFRGGTEAFF. In DNA, the CDR3 is TGTGCCAGCAGTTTCCGGGGGGGCACTGAAGCTTTCTTT.

The chain has TRBV7-3 and TRBJ1-2, with TRBD1 identical over 9 bases. CDR3 size: 13 residues. Trimming removed 5 bases from V and 8 bases from J; junction bases left unmatched: 6. Germline V gives CDR1 SGHTA, CDR2 FQGTGA. The CDR3: CASSTYRGQGYTF. The DNA of the CDR3 is TGTGCCAGCAGCACATACAGGGGGCAGGGCTACACCTTC.

The V call is TRBV7-2, the J call TRBJ1-1; D remains unclear. V was cut by 2 bases and J by 1 base, with 8 bases left in between. In germline, CDR1 is SGHTA, CDR2 FQGNSA. CDR3 length: 14 residues. The CDR3 loop reads CASSLLGSNTEAFF. Written as DNA, the CDR3 is TGTGCCAGCAGCTTATTAGGGTCGAACACTGAAGCTTTCTTT.

The chain links TRBV6-5 to TRBJ2-7; D is possibly TRBD1 or TRBD2 (5 bases each). CDR3 length: 15 residues. Germline CDR1 MNHEY, CDR2 SVGAGI. V was clipped by 5 bases and J by 3 bases, with 17 bases between them. This CDR3 reads CASSLLGTLHYEQYF. The CDR3 DNA sequence: TGTGCCAGCAGTCTACTCGGGACCCTACACTACGAGCAGTACTTC.

This clone was seen once. V is TRBV6-5 and J is TRBJ2-3; D gene uncertain. The CDR3 totals 14 residues. Germline-derived CDR1 and CDR2 are MNHEY and SVGAGI. Trimming shortened V by 5 bases and J by 2 bases, and 11 bases separated the two germline ends. DNA of the CDR3: TGTGCCAGCAGTAGTGGTAGGGTCACAGATACGCAGTATTTT. Its translation is CASSSGRVTDTQYF.